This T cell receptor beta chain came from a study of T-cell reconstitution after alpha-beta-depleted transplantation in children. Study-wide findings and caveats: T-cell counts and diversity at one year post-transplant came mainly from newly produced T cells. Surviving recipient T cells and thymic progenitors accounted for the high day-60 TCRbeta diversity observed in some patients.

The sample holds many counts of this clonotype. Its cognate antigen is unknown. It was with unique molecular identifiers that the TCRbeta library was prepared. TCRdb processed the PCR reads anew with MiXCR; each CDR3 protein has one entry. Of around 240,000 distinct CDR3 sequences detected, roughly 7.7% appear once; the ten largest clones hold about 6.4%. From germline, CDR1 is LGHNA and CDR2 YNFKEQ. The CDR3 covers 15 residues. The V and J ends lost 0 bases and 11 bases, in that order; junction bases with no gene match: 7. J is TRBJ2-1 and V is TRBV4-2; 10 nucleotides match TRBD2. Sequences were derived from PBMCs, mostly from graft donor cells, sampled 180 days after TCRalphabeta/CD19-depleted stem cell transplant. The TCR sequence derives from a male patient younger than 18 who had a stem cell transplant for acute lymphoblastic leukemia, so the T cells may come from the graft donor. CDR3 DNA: TGTGCCAGCAGCCAAGATCTAGGACTAGCGGATAAGCAGTTCTTC. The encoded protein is CASSQDLGLADKQFF.